The count of the clone carrying this T cell receptor beta chain is one. Its antigen is unidentified. Clones were read by immunoSEQ multiplex PCR, and TCRdb kept only the in-frame ones, dropping some. Of around 110,000 clones in the sample, more than 90% were seen once. These data originate in a study of graft-versus-host responses after intestinal transplantation. The material sequenced was unstimulated CD4+ T cells sorted from spleen or lymph node cells, taken before transplant. This clonotype originated in a human donor who was the organ donor for an intestinal transplant.

The CDR3 region has the DNA TGTGCCTGGACTGGAATAGAACTAACGAGGGGGGCCAACGTCCTGACTTTC. It specifies CAWTGIELTRGANVLTF. The V gene is TRBV30, the J gene TRBJ2-6; D gene ambiguous. Germline CDR1 reads GTSNPN; CDR2 reads SVGIG (reference sequence). The CDR3 covers 17 residues. V lost 4 bases, J lost 4 bases, and 20 bases lay in between.